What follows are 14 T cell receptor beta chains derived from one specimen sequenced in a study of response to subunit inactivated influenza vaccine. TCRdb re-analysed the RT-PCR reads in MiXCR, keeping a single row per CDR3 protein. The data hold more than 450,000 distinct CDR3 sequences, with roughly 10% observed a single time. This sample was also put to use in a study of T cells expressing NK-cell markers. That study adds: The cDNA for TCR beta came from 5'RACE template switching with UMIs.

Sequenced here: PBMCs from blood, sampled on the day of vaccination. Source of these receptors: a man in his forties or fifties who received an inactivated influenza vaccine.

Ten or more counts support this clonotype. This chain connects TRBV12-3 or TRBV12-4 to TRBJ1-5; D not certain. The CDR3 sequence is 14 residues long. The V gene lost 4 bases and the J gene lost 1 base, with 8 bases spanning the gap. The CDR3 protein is CASSSSESNQPQHF. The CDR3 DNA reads TGTGCCAGCAGTTCCAGTGAGAGCAATCAGCCCCAGCATTTT.

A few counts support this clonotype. The DNA of the CDR3 is TGTGCCGCTGAACAGGGGAGCTCCTACGAGCAGTACTTC. This codes for CAAEQGSSYEQYF. The chain carries TRBV28 and TRBJ2-7; TRBD1 matches 7 bases. V lost 11 bases, J lost 0 bases, and 7 bases stayed unmatched. The CDR3 length is 13 residues. CDR1 is MDHEN, CDR2 SYDVKM, per germline.

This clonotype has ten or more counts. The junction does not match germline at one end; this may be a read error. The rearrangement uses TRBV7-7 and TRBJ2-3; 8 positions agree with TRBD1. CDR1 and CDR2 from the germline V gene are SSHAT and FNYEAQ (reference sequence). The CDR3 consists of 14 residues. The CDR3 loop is CASSLSPGGGTQYF. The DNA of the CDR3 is TGTGCTAGCAGCTTAAGTCCAGGGGGCGGTACGCAGTATTTT.

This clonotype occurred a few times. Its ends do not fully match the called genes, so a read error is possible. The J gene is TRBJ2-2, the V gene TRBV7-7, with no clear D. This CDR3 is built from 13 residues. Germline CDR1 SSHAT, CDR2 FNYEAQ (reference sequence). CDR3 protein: CASSKQLTGELFF. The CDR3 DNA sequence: TGTGCTAGCAGTAAACAGCTTACCGGGGAGCTGTTTTTT.

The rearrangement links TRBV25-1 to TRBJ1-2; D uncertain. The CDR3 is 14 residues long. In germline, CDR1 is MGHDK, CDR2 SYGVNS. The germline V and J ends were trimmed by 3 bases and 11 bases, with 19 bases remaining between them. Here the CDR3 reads CASSEGYLGGMYTF. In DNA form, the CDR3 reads TGTGCCAGCAGTGAGGGGTATTTAGGAGGGATGTACACCTTC.

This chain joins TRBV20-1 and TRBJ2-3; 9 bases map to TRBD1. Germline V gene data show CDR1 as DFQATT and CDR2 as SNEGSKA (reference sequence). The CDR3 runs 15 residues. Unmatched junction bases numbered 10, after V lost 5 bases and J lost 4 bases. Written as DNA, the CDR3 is TGCAGTGCTGTTCGCCGGGACAGGGTCGCAGATACGCAGTATTTT. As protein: CSAVRRDRVADTQYF.

The CDR3 region has the DNA TGTGCCAGCAGCTTAAACAGGGAGGTCTATGGCTACACCTTC. Translation: CASSLNREVYGYTF. The J gene is TRBJ1-2, the V gene TRBV7-9, with a possible D match to TRBD1 (6 bases). This CDR3 has 14 residues. Germline CDR1 reads SEHNR; CDR2 reads FQNEAQ (reference sequence). Trimming took 2 bases from V and 4 from J, leaving 11 bases between them.

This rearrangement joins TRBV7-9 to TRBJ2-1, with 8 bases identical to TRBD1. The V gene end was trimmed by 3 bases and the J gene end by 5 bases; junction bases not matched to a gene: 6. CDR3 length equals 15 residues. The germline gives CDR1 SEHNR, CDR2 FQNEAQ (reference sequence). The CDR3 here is CASSLQGASNNEQFF. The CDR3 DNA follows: TGTGCCAGCAGCTTGCAGGGGGCGTCGAACAATGAGCAGTTCTTC. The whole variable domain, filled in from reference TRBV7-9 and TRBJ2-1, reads DTGVSQNPRHKITKRGQNVTFRCDPISEHNRLYWYRQTLGQGPEFLTYFQNEAQLEKSRLLSDRFSAERPKGSFSTLEIQRTEQGDSAMYLCASSLQGASNNEQFFGPGTRLTVL.

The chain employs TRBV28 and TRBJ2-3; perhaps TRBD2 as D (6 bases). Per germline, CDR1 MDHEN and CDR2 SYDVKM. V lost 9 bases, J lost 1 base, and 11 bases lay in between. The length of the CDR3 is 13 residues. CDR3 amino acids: CARSTGGTDTQYF. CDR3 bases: TGTGCCAGAAGTACGGGGGGCACAGATACGCAGTATTTT.

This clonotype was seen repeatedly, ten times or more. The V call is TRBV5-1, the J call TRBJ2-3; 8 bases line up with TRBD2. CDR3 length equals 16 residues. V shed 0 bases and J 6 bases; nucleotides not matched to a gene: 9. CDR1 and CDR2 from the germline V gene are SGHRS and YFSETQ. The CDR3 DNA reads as TGCGCCAGCAGCTTGGTTAGGACTAGCCGACGGGATACGCAGTATTTT. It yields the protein CASSLVRTSRRDTQYF. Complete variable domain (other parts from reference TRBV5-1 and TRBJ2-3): KAGVTQTPRYLIKTRGQQVTLSCSPISGHRSVSWYQQTPGQGLQFLFEYFSETQRNKGNFPGRFSGRQFSNSRSEMNVSTLELGDSALYLCASSLVRTSRRDTQYFGPGTRLTVL.

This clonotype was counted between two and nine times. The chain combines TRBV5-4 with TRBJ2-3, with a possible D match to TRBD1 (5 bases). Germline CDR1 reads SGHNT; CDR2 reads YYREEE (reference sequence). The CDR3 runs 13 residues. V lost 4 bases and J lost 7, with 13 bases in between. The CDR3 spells CASSDLTAHTQYF. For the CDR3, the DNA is TGTGCCAGCAGCGACCTGACAGCTCATACGCAGTATTTT.

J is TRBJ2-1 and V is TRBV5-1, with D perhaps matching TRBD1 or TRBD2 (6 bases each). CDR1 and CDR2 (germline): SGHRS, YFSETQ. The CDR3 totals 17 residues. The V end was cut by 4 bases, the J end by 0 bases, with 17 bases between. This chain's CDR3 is CASSLSGGGSSYNEQFF. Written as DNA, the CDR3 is TGCGCCAGCAGCCTTTCCGGGGGCGGAAGCTCCTACAATGAGCAGTTCTTC.

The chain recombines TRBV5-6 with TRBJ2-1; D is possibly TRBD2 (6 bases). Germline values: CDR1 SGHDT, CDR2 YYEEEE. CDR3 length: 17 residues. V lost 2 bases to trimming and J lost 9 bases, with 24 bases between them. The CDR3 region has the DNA TGTGCCAGCAGCTTAGGGCCACCAGGGACTCCTGCCAGTGAGCAGTTCTTC. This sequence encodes CASSLGPPGTPASEQFF.

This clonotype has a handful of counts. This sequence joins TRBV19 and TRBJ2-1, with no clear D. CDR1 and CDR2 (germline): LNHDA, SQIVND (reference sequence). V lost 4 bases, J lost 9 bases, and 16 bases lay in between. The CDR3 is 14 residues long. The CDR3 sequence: CASSKWESPSEQFF. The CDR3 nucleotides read TGTGCCAGTAGTAAGTGGGAATCACCAAGTGAGCAGTTCTTC. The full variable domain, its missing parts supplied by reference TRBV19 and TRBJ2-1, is DGGITQSPKYLFRKEGQNVTLSCEQNLNHDAMYWYRQDPGQGLRLIYYSQIVNDFQKGDIAEGYSVSREKKESFPLTVTSAQKNPTAFYLCASSKWESPSEQFFGPGTRLTVL.